One TCR beta chain is described in this entry. The data stem from a study of cytomegalovirus exposure and HLA in healthy donors. Profiled with immunoSEQ multiplex PCR; TCRdb holds only in-frame clones, not every one. The profile shows about 140,000 clones, 70% to 90% of them singletons. Trimming took off 0 bases at V and 7 bases at J, with 15 bases between the two ends. CDR3 length equals 15 residues. Germline CDR1 and CDR2: LGHNA and YSLEER. The clonotype was recovered from a woman between 18 and 29 years old in good health and CMV-seropositive. The chain links TRBV4-3 to TRBJ1-1; D may be TRBD1 (5 bases). Sample: PBMCs. This CDR3 is CASSQEWMYGGEAFF. The CDR3 region has the DNA TGCGCCAGCAGCCAAGAATGGATGTACGGGGGTGAAGCTTTCTTT.